The 18 T cell receptor beta chains below come from one sample, sequenced in a study of T cells in Graves' hyperthyroidism and ophthalmopathy. Amplification targeted TCR beta CDR3 regions from RNA transcripts. RT-PCR in the first round (using the HTBI primer set) targeted the TCR CDR3. TCRdb processed the multiplex PCR reads anew with MiXCR; each CDR3 protein has one entry. The sample carries roughly 500,000 distinct CDR3 sequences, more than 45% recorded once. Sample: peripheral blood or thyroid tissue (not recorded which). The receptor set was obtained from an adult woman with Graves' disease, either hyperthyroidism or ophthalmopathy (not recorded which).

This chain joins TRBV14 and TRBJ2-7; TRBD2 matches at 10 bases. The CDR3 extends over 14 amino acids. In germline, CDR1 is SGHDN, CDR2 FVKESK. Trimming cost V 4 bases and J 6 bases; bases outside gene matches: 6. CDR3: CASSLGLAVGEQYF. The CDR3 DNA follows: TGTGCCAGCAGCCTTGGACTAGCGGTTGGCGAGCAGTACTTC.

This clonotype was seen many times. The chain combines TRBV7-9 with TRBJ1-4; TRBD1 aligns across 8 bases. V dropped 2 bases and J dropped 0; count of bases not matched to a gene: 5. The CDR3 runs to 17 residues. Germline CDR1 reads SEHNR; CDR2 reads FQNEAQ (reference sequence). DNA of the CDR3: TGTGCCAGCAGCTTACCCGACAGGGGTGCAACTAATGAAAAACTGTTTTTT. The encoded protein is CASSLPDRGATNEKLFF.

The sample holds many counts of this clonotype. This chain links TRBV12-3 or TRBV12-4 with TRBJ2-2; possibly TRBD1 for D (5 bases). The CDR3 is 14 residues long. V was pared by 7 bases and J by 1 base, with 10 bases between. The CDR3: CASTRAGNTGELFF. The CDR3 region has the DNA TGTGCCAGCACCAGGGCAGGGAACACCGGGGAGCTGTTTTTT.

This clonotype has ten or more counts. The V gene is TRBV9, the J gene TRBJ1-1; a possible D gene is TRBD1 (5 bases). The CDR3 runs to 14 residues. The V and J ends lost 0 bases and 1 base respectively, with 7 bases between them. Germline V lookup: CDR1 SGDLS, CDR2 YYNGEE. CDR3 bases: TGTGCCAGCAGCGTAGCCAGGGAGAACACTGAAGCTTTCTTT. It specifies CASSVARENTEAFF.

At least ten counts were recorded for this clonotype. The V gene is TRBV7-2, the J gene TRBJ2-7; D is unclear. This CDR3 is 11 amino acids long. Germline assignment: CDR1 SGHTA and CDR2 FQGNSA. Trimming cost V 3 bases and J 3 bases, with 3 bases left between them. This chain's CDR3 is CASSFNYEQYF. The CDR3 DNA follows: TGTGCCAGCAGCTTTAACTACGAGCAGTACTTC.

This clonotype was counted many times. The chain couples TRBV5-4 to TRBJ1-1, with D perhaps TRBD1 (5 bases). CDR1 SGHNT and CDR2 YYREEE come from the germline V gene (reference sequence). Trimming removed 4 bases from V and 3 bases from J, with 22 bases in between. The CDR3 sequence is 17 residues long. CDR3 DNA sequence: TGTGCCAGCAGCCGGGCGGGGGACGTGGGAATAGACACTGAAGCTTTCTTT. Encoded protein: CASSRAGDVGIDTEAFF.

Regarding this clonotype: A read error may explain this, as a much larger clone is one base away. The rearrangement uses TRBV10-3 and TRBJ1-1; D not resolved. The germline gives CDR1 ENHRY, CDR2 SYGVKD. This CDR3 comprises 14 residues. Here the CDR3 reads CANSRQILNTEAFF. The CDR3 DNA is TGTGCCAACAGTCGTCAGATTTTGAACACTGAAGCTTTCTTT.

The rearrangement joins TRBV29-1 to TRBJ2-7; D possibly corresponds to TRBD1 (6 bases). The CDR3 is made up of 12 amino acids. The ends were cut back, 6 bases at V and 0 bases at J, with 9 bases in the middle. The germline V gene encodes CDR1 SQVTM and CDR2 ANQGSEA. The CDR3 nucleotides are TGCAGCGTCACGACAGGCTCCTACGAGCAGTACTTC. This codes for CSVTTGSYEQYF.

The rearrangement uses TRBV15 and TRBJ2-5; the match to TRBD1 covers 7 bases. The ends lost 7 bases at V and 5 bases at J; junction bases unmatched: 10. The CDR3 has 14 amino acids. Germline CDR1 reads LNHNV; CDR2 reads YYDKDF (reference sequence). Here the CDR3 DNA reads TGTGCCACCAATCCAGGACAGGTAGAGGAGACCCAGTACTTC. Translated, it gives CATNPGQVEETQYF.

This clonotype was seen only a few times. This sequence joins TRBV20-1 and TRBJ2-5; maybe TRBD1 (5 bases). Trimming shortened V by 2 bases and J by 5 bases, and 12 bases separated the two germline ends. This CDR3 has 13 residues. Per germline, CDR1 DFQATT and CDR2 SNEGSKA (reference sequence). For the CDR3, the DNA is TGCAGTGCTAGAAGGGGCATCTCGGAGACCCAGTACTTC. Its translation is CSARRGISETQYF.

In this sample, this clonotype turned up many times. The CDR3 bases are TGTGCCAGCAGCCAATCGGGTGGTGAAGCTTTCTTT. This encodes CASSQSGGEAFF. This chain links TRBV16 with TRBJ1-1; D uncertain. CDR1 KGHSY and CDR2 FQNENV come from the germline V gene. V lost 0 bases, J lost 7 bases, and 6 bases lay in between. The CDR3 has 12 amino acids.

This clonotype was observed at least ten times. V gene TRBV7-9 combines with J gene TRBJ1-2; D unclear. Germline V gene data show CDR1 as SEHNR and CDR2 as FQNEAQ (reference sequence). The ends were cut back, 3 bases at V and 9 bases at J, with 14 bases in the middle. The CDR3 extends over 13 amino acids. CDR3 sequence (DNA): TGTGCCAGCAGCTTCGACCCGACCGCCCGCTACACCTTC. It is translated as CASSFDPTARYTF.

V and J are TRBV20-1 and TRBJ1-2; D ambiguous. CDR3 length equals 14 residues. Deletions cut 0 bases from V and 5 bases from J, with 13 bases between. CDR1 is DFQATT and CDR2 is SNEGSKA in the germline V gene (reference sequence). The CDR3 reads CSARDYSLGYGYTF. The CDR3 nucleotides read TGCAGTGCTAGAGATTACTCCCTGGGGTATGGCTACACCTTC.

This sequence joins TRBV10-2 and TRBJ1-3; 7 nucleotides match TRBD1. In germline, CDR1 is WSHSY, CDR2 SAAADI. Trimming at V came to 7 bases and at J to 0 bases, leaving 6 bases not matched to a gene. The CDR3 has 15 amino acids. The CDR3 here is CASKHRDSSGNTIYF. The CDR3 DNA is TGCGCCAGCAAACACCGGGACAGCTCTGGAAACACCATATATTTT.

The gene calls are TRBV29-1 and TRBJ2-5; tentatively, D is TRBD2 (6 bases). The germline V and J ends were trimmed by 3 bases and 9 bases, with 17 bases remaining between them. Germline values: CDR1 SQVTM, CDR2 ANQGSEA. CDR3 length: 13 residues. The CDR3 DNA reads as TGCAGCGTTGACGACGCGGGGATGGCGGCCCAGTACTTC. Residues: CSVDDAGMAAQYF.

V usage is TRBV20-1 and J usage is TRBJ2-7; D is perhaps TRBD1 or TRBD2 (5 bases each). V dropped 0 bases and J dropped 0 bases, with 15 bases sitting between them. Germline lookup yields CDR1 DFQATT and CDR2 SNEGSKA (reference sequence). The CDR3 extends over 16 amino acids. Written as DNA, the CDR3 is TGCAGTGCTAGAGATCGGTTGGGGGTAGCCTCCTACGAGCAGTACTTC. It yields the protein CSARDRLGVASYEQYF.

This chain connects TRBV29-1 to TRBJ1-2; unclear D gene. Trimming removed 4 bases from V and 14 bases from J, with 11 bases in between. Per germline, CDR1 SQVTM and CDR2 ANQGSEA. This CDR3 is 9 amino acids long. CDR3 bases: TGCAGCGTTGTGGAGCGGGAGACCTTC. Translated, it gives CSVVERETF.

V usage is TRBV20-1 and J usage is TRBJ1-6, with D hard to call. Trimming shortened V by 4 bases and J by 8 bases, and 12 bases separated the two germline ends. The length of the CDR3 is 13 residues. Germline V CDR1 and CDR2: DFQATT, SNEGSKA (reference sequence). The CDR3 region has the DNA TGCAGTGCTAAAGGGCGGGGTGATTCACCCCTCCACTTT. Amino acids: CSAKGRGDSPLHF.